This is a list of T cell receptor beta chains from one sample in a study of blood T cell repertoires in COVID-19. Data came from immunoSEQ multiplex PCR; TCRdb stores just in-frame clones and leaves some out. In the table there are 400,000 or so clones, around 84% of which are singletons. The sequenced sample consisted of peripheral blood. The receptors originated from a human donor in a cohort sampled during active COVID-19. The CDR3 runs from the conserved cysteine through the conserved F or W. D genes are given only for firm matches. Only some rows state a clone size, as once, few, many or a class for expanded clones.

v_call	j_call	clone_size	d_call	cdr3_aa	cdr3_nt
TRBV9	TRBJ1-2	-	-	CASSGGPRYGYTF	TGTGCCAGCAGCGGAGGCCCGCGCTATGGCTACACCTTC
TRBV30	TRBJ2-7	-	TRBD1	CAWSADRAREQYF	TGTGCCTGGAGTGCCGACAGGGCTCGCGAGCAGTACTTC
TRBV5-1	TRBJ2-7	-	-	CASSLAGLSGQYF	TGCGCCAGCAGCTTGGCGGGTCTATCGGGGCAGTACTTC
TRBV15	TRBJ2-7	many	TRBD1	CATSSPDRPGQSISYEQYF	TGTGCCACCAGCAGCCCGGACAGGCCCGGACAATCCATCTCCTACGAGCAGTACTTC
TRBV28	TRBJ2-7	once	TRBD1	CASMDRGRGEQYF	TGTGCCAGCATGGACAGGGGCAGGGGCGAGCAGTACTTC
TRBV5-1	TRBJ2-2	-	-	CASSLLAGTNTGELFF	TGCGCCAGCAGCTTGCTCGCAGGGACGAACACCGGGGAGCTGTTTTTT
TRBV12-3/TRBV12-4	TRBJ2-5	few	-	CASSLLETQYF	TGTGCCAGCAGTTTACTAGAGACCCAGTACTTC
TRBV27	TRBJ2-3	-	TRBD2	CASRPILAGNTDTQYF	TGTGCCAGCAGACCTATACTAGCGGGGAACACAGATACGCAGTATTTT
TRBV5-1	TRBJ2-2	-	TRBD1	CASRKIQGGVAGELFF	TGCGCCAGCAGAAAAATACAGGGGGGTGTAGCCGGGGAGCTGTTTTTT
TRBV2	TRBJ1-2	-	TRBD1	CASSYLDRGRGYTF	TGTGCCAGCAGTTACCTGGACAGGGGTCGAGGCTACACCTTC